The 22 T cell receptor beta chains given below trace back to one sample, sequenced in a study of blood T cell repertoires in COVID-19. Some clones are missing from TCRdb's copy, which holds only in-frame ones; the method was immunoSEQ multiplex PCR. The sample records 200,000 to 250,000 clones, around 81% being singletons. Specimen: peripheral blood. The receptors come from a woman aged 65 to 85 with acute or convalescent COVID-19.

This CDR3 is CASVPAQGPPHNEQFF. The CDR3 region has the DNA TGTGCCAGTGTCCCGGCGCAGGGGCCTCCTCATAATGAGCAGTTCTTC. The chain joins TRBV19 to TRBJ2-1, with D possibly TRBD1 on 6 matching bases. Germline V gene sequence: CDR1 LNHDA, CDR2 SQIVND (reference sequence). Deletions cut 8 bases from V and 7 bases from J, with 24 bases between. The CDR3 consists of 16 residues. The full variable domain, with the rest looked up from reference TRBV19 and TRBJ2-1, is DGGITQSPKYLFRKEGQNVTLSCEQNLNHDAMYWYRQDPGQGLRLIYYSQIVNDFQKGDIAEGYSVSREKKESFPLTVTSAQKNPTAFYLCASVPAQGPPHNEQFFGPGTRLTVL.

The chain uses TRBV19 and TRBJ2-1; maybe TRBD2 (5 bases). The germline V and J ends were trimmed by 3 bases and 0 bases, with 12 bases remaining between them. Germline CDR1 and CDR2: LNHDA and SQIVND (reference sequence). CDR3 length: 16 amino acids. The CDR3 nucleotides are TGTGCCAGTAGTATTTTTGCTACTAGCTCCTACAATGAGCAGTTCTTC. Translating it yields CASSIFATSSYNEQFF.

The V gene is TRBV30, the J gene TRBJ1-3, with unresolved D. V was trimmed by 3 bases and J by 0 bases, leaving 12 bases between them. Germline assignment: CDR1 GTSNPN and CDR2 SVGIG (reference sequence). The CDR3 spans 15 residues. The CDR3 DNA reads as TGTGCCTGGAGCTCCACTAGGGTCTCTGGAAACACCATATATTTT. Protein sequence: CAWSSTRVSGNTIYF.

The gene calls are TRBV5-1 and TRBJ1-2, with a weak D call TRBD1 (6 bases). V lost 4 bases, J lost 10 bases, and 20 bases lay in between. CDR1 and CDR2 (germline): SGHRS, YFSETQ. The CDR3 runs 14 residues. The CDR3 region has the DNA TGCGCCAGCAGCCAGGGCCGGGACAAACGTGACTACACCTTC. Its protein product is CASSQGRDKRDYTF.

The chain uses TRBV5-1 and TRBJ2-3, with 12 positions matching TRBD2. The V segment lost 7 bases and the J segment 1 base; nucleotides outside the gene matches: 7. The V gene's germline CDR1 is SGHRS and CDR2 YFSETQ. The CDR3 has 16 residues. CDR3 sequence reads: CASRDLAGGGTDTQYF. CDR3 sequence (DNA): TGCGCCAGCCGGGACCTAGCGGGAGGGGGCACAGATACGCAGTATTTT.

The chain is built from TRBV25-1 and TRBJ2-7; 11 bases agree with TRBD1. Germline CDR1 is MGHDK and CDR2 is SYGVNS. V lost 6 bases and J lost 1; bases outside the gene matches: 2. The CDR3 spans 14 residues. CDR3 nucleotides: TGTGCCAGCAGGGGACAGGGGGGATCCTACGAGCAGTACTTC. Translating it yields CASRGQGGSYEQYF.

This rearrangement joins TRBV6-1 to TRBJ1-2, with D maybe TRBD1 (5 bases). Germline V gives CDR1 MNHNS, CDR2 SASEGT. V shed 2 bases and J shed 2 bases, with 12 bases lying between them. CDR3 size: 15 residues. The CDR3 DNA reads as TGTGCCAGCAGTGAATTTACAGGACCAAACTATGGCTACACCTTC. This gives the protein CASSEFTGPNYGYTF.

The chain joins TRBV7-9 to TRBJ1-1; 8 nucleotides agree with TRBD1. This CDR3 comprises 14 residues. V dropped 1 base and J dropped 3; count of bases not matched to a gene: 1. CDR1 and CDR2 from the germline V gene are SEHNR and FQNEAQ (reference sequence). DNA for the CDR3: TGTGCCAGCAGCTTAGAACAGGGGGACACTGAAGCTTTCTTT. Residues: CASSLEQGDTEAFF.

The chain uses TRBV2 and TRBJ1-2; D call uncertain. Per the germline V gene, CDR1 is SNHLY and CDR2 is FYNNEI. With 3 bases removed from V and 2 bases from J, the gap between germline ends came to 13 bases. The CDR3 length is 15 residues. DNA of the CDR3: TGTGCCAGCAGTGAGGGAGGGTTTACCAACTATGGCTACACCTTC. It specifies CASSEGGFTNYGYTF.

The chain employs TRBV5-1 and TRBJ1-4, with 7 nucleotides matching TRBD1. V was pared by 0 bases and J by 4 bases, with 9 bases of the junction left unmatched. The CDR3 is 17 residues long. The germline V gene encodes CDR1 SGHRS and CDR2 YFSETQ. The CDR3 nucleotides are TGCGCCAGCAGCTTGGCCTCTGGGACAGCCCTTAATGAAAAACTGTTTTTT. As protein: CASSLASGTALNEKLFF.

The genes are TRBV3-1 (or the pseudogene TRBV3-2) and TRBJ1-1; D call uncertain. Germline CDR1 is LGHDT and CDR2 is YNNKEL (reference sequence). This CDR3 spans 13 amino acids. Between the trimmed V and J ends, which lost 6 bases and 1 base, there was a span of 9 bases. The CDR3 bases are TGTGCCAGCAGATCAGGCAAGAACACTGAAGCTTTCTTT. This encodes CASRSGKNTEAFF.

The rearrangement joins TRBV5-1 to TRBJ1-4; D ambiguous. Trimming stripped 0 bases from V and 4 bases from J, with 10 bases between. This CDR3 has 15 residues. CDR1 and CDR2 from the germline V gene are SGHRS and YFSETQ. The CDR3 sequence: CASSLGQSFNEKLFF. The CDR3 coding sequence is TGCGCCAGCAGCTTGGGGCAGTCCTTTAATGAAAAACTGTTTTTT.

The rearrangement links TRBV4-1 to TRBJ2-3, with a tentative D call TRBD2 (5 bases). The CDR3 length is 16 residues. Germline V gene lookup returns CDR1 MGHRA and CDR2 YSYEKL. With 1 base removed from V and 2 bases from J, the gap between germline ends came to 13 bases. CDR3 in amino acids: CASSQGLGRDTDTQYF. DNA of the CDR3: TGCGCCAGCAGCCAAGGTCTGGGGAGAGACACAGATACGCAGTATTTT.

The genes are TRBV2 and TRBJ2-3; TRBD1 might be the D (5 bases). Trimming pared 3 bases from V and 0 bases from J, leaving 13 bases between. Germline V gene data show CDR1 as SNHLY and CDR2 as FYNNEI. This CDR3 spans 16 amino acids. CDR3 bases: TGTGCCAGCAGTGATCTTGGGGCAGGGAGCACAGATACGCAGTATTTT. Amino acids: CASSDLGAGSTDTQYF.

This clone was picked up one time. The chain's CDR3 is CASSFRTGREKLFF. The CDR3 DNA reads as TGTGCCAGCAGTTTTAGGACAGGCAGGGAAAAACTGTTTTTT. The rearrangement joins TRBV28 to TRBJ1-4, with 7 positions matching TRBD1. V lost 3 bases, J lost 8 bases, and 6 bases stayed unmatched. CDR3 size: 14 residues. Germline-derived CDR1 and CDR2 are MDHEN and SYDVKM.

The CDR3 here is CASSFLAGDGYTF. The DNA of the CDR3 is TGTGCCAGCAGCTTTTTGGCAGGGGACGGCTACACCTTC. V and J are TRBV7-9 and TRBJ1-2; possible D gene TRBD1, 6 bases. The CDR3 totals 13 residues. The germline V and J ends were trimmed by 3 bases and 8 bases, with 13 bases remaining between them. In germline, CDR1 is SEHNR, CDR2 FQNEAQ (reference sequence).

In its sample, this clone was seen a few times. The chain uses TRBV5-6 and TRBJ1-2, with a tentative D call TRBD1 (6 bases). Per the germline V gene, CDR1 is SGHDT and CDR2 is YYEEEE. Deletions cut 4 bases from V and 4 bases from J, with 23 bases between. The CDR3 is 17 residues long. The DNA for the CDR3 is TGTGCCAGCAGCCCCCGCCTCCACAGGGTTCTCATCTATGGCTACACCTTC. Amino acids: CASSPRLHRVLIYGYTF.

This clone was detected only a few times. V and J are TRBV5-4 and TRBJ2-3, with D maybe TRBD2 (5 bases). V was clipped by 5 bases and J by 0 bases, with 10 bases between them. The germline V gene has CDR1 SGHNT and CDR2 YYREEE (reference sequence). This CDR3 is built from 14 residues. The CDR3, as DNA: TGTGCCAGCAGGGAACTAGGTAGCACAGATACGCAGTATTTT. The encoded protein is CASRELGSTDTQYF.

This chain connects TRBV3-1 (or the pseudogene TRBV3-2) to TRBJ1-2; D unresolved. V dropped 8 bases and J dropped 6 bases, with 10 bases sitting between them. This CDR3 contains 11 residues. Germline CDR1 LGHDT, CDR2 YNNKEL (reference sequence). The CDR3 DNA reads as TGTGCCAGCGCTCTGGGCGATGGCTACACCTTC. Translated: CASALGDGYTF.

The chain uses TRBV28 and TRBJ1-1; 8 nucleotides match TRBD1. CDR1 and CDR2 from the germline V gene are MDHEN and SYDVKM. Trimming took 5 bases from V and 0 from J; bases not matched to a gene: 5. CDR3 length: 15 residues. CDR3 loop: CASSPPTGVNTEAFF. The CDR3, as DNA: TGTGCCAGCAGTCCCCCGACAGGGGTGAACACTGAAGCTTTCTTT.

J is TRBJ1-5 and V is TRBV12-3 or TRBV12-4; D not resolved. CDR3 length: 12 amino acids. The V gene lost 7 bases and the J gene lost 5 bases, with 9 bases spanning the gap. CDR3 coding DNA: TGTGCCAGCACCCTAACGCATCAGCCCCAGCATTTT. Translating it yields CASTLTHQPQHF.

The V call is TRBV5-1, the J call TRBJ2-5; 7 bases are a match to TRBD1. The CDR3 contains 13 residues. Germline values: CDR1 SGHRS, CDR2 YFSETQ. Losses at the gene ends were 2 bases for V and 3 bases for J; bases not matched to a gene: 1. CDR3 sequence reads: CASSFTGEETQYF. The DNA for the CDR3 is TGCGCCAGCAGCTTCACAGGGGAAGAGACCCAGTACTTC.